A single TCR beta chain is shown here with its context. The antigen remains undetermined. This record comes from a study of identical twins. General observations from the study: The authors drew conclusions from cross-sectional statistical analysis rather than following the same donors. Abundant cord blood beta clonotypes carried fewer insertions; memory repertoires showed none.

V lost 0 bases, J lost 9 bases, and 4 bases stayed unmatched. The CDR3 has 15 amino acids. Germline V CDR1 and CDR2: DFQATT, SNEGSKA (reference sequence). TCRdb redid the calling of the 5' RACE reads with MiXCR, one entry per CDR3 protein. This sample has about 730,000 distinct CDR3 sequences, with approximately 22% found just once. These data also formed part of another study, on T cells expressing NK-cell markers.

This TCR came from a woman under 30 in good health. The gene calls are TRBV20-1 and TRBJ2-1, with 14 positions matching TRBD2. The sequenced sample consisted of PBMCs. The CDR3 loop is CSARDGTSGRAEQFF. The CDR3 region has the DNA TGCAGTGCTAGAGACGGGACTAGCGGGAGAGCTGAGCAGTTCTTC.